A single sample gave rise to the 17 T cell receptor beta chains below, sequenced in a study of T cell repertoires in cytomegalovirus infection. TCRdb re-called the reads through MiXCR, storing one row per CDR3 protein. The sample lists around 240,000 distinct CDR3 sequences, 20% to 25% seen once, with 15% to 20% in the top ten. The specimen was CD8+ T cells from PBMCs. The receptors shown here come from a human donor in good health (CMV status not recorded). Some clones in this sample may be carry-over from other donors' samples.

The genes are TRBV12-3 or TRBV12-4 and TRBJ1-4; the D gene is possibly TRBD1 (5 bases). Trimming left V 5 bases short and J 6 bases short, with 13 bases between. CDR3 size: 14 residues. The CDR3 DNA reads as TGTGCCAGCAGTCCCGGGACCCAAGATGAAAAACTGTTTTTT. It translates to CASSPGTQDEKLFF.

This chain uses TRBV7-6 with TRBJ2-3; D gene uncertain. V was cut by 9 bases and J by 0 bases, with 16 bases left in between. The germline gives CDR1 SGHVS, CDR2 FNYEAQ. The length of the CDR3 is 15 residues. The CDR3 bases are TGTGCCAGTGCGGAAGGCCATACTAGCACAGATACGCAGTATTTT. Protein sequence: CASAEGHTSTDTQYF.

This clonotype has only a few counts. The CDR3 protein is CASMGRWNTGELFF. DNA for the CDR3: TGTGCCAGTATGGGGCGTTGGAACACCGGGGAGCTGTTTTTT. The rearrangement links TRBV19 to TRBJ2-2, with a weak D call TRBD1 (5 bases). V lost 7 bases and J lost 1, with 10 bases in between. This CDR3 contains 14 residues. Germline CDR1 reads LNHDA; CDR2 reads SQIVND (reference sequence).

This clonotype came up many times. The chain has TRBV7-2 and TRBJ1-3; D is undetermined. Trimming cost V 6 bases and J 0 bases, with 9 bases left between them. This CDR3 is built from 14 residues. Germline CDR1 and CDR2: SGHTA and FQGNSA. In DNA, the CDR3 is TGTGCCAGCAGGCCCCCCATCTCTGGAAACACCATATATTTT. It is translated as CASRPPISGNTIYF. Supplemented by reference TRBV7-2 and TRBJ1-3, the full variable domain reads GAGVSQSPSNKVTEKGKDVELRCDPISGHTALYWYRQSLGQGLEFLIYFQGNSAPDKSGLPSDRFSAERTGGSVSTLTIQRTQQEDSAVYLCASRPPISGNTIYFGEGSWLTVV.

The chain is built from TRBV12-3 or TRBV12-4 and TRBJ2-3; D call uncertain. The CDR3 length is 16 residues. V lost 5 bases and J lost 1, with 16 bases in between. This CDR3 is CASSPPWGPGTDTQYF. The CDR3 DNA sequence: TGTGCCAGCAGTCCCCCCTGGGGTCCGGGCACAGATACGCAGTATTTT.

The sample holds a few counts of this clonotype. The chain joins TRBV10-3 to TRBJ2-7; 7 nucleotides line up with TRBD2. V shed 5 bases, J shed 3 bases, and the junction held 4 bases outside the gene matches. Germline-derived CDR1 and CDR2 are ENHRY and SYGVKD. The CDR3 sequence is 13 residues long. CDR3 protein: CAISPGTNYEQYF. The CDR3 coding sequence is TGTGCCATCAGTCCCGGGACTAACTACGAGCAGTACTTC.

This clonotype was detected a few times. This chain links TRBV30 with TRBJ1-1; maybe TRBD1 (6 bases). In germline, CDR1 is GTSNPN, CDR2 SVGIG (reference sequence). The CDR3 totals 11 residues. V lost 3 bases, J lost 11 bases, and 13 bases lay in between. DNA for the CDR3: TGTGCCTGGAGGGGGGAAAGGGGGGCTTTCTTT. It yields the protein CAWRGERGAFF.

The table lists this clonotype with many counts. The rearrangement links TRBV12-3 or TRBV12-4 to TRBJ2-1; 9 bases are shared with TRBD1. There are 15 residues in the CDR3. The J segment lost 8 bases and the V segment lost 5 bases, leaving 10 bases of the junction unmatched. The CDR3 spells CASSDSGTGFHEQFF. CDR3 nucleotide sequence: TGTGCCAGCAGTGACTCCGGGACAGGGTTCCATGAGCAGTTCTTC.

This clonotype came up a few times. The rearrangement joins TRBV27 to TRBJ2-7; 9 nucleotides align to TRBD1. The CDR3 sequence is 13 residues long. Germline V gene sequence: CDR1 MNHEY, CDR2 SMNVEV (reference sequence). Unmatched junction bases numbered 4, after V lost 5 bases and J lost 5 bases. CDR3 DNA: TGTGCCAGCAGTGGACAGGGGATTAACGAGCAGTACTTC. It translates to CASSGQGINEQYF.

The rearrangement links TRBV28 to TRBJ1-1; D uncertain. There are 13 residues in the CDR3. V dropped 2 bases and J dropped 0 bases, with 4 bases sitting between them. CDR1 MDHEN and CDR2 SYDVKM come from the germline V gene. The CDR3 protein is CASSLMLNTEAFF. DNA of the CDR3: TGTGCCAGCAGTTTAATGTTGAACACTGAAGCTTTCTTT.

The chain carries TRBV20-1 and TRBJ2-3; 7 bases line up with TRBD2. CDR3 length: 15 amino acids. The ends lost 7 bases at V and 3 bases at J; junction bases unmatched: 13. Germline assignment: CDR1 DFQATT and CDR2 SNEGSKA (reference sequence). The CDR3 bases are TGCAGTGGACCCGGGAAAGCGGGGCCAACAGATACGCAGTATTTT. Its protein is CSGPGKAGPTDTQYF.

The rearrangement uses TRBV2 and TRBJ2-7, with unresolved D. Trimming shortened V by 1 base and J by 4 bases, and 8 bases separated the two germline ends. CDR1 is SNHLY and CDR2 is FYNNEI in the germline V gene. The CDR3 runs to 13 residues. CDR3 residues: CASSEEETYEQYF. As DNA, the CDR3 is TGTGCCAGCAGTGAAGAAGAGACTTACGAGCAGTACTTC.

The gene calls are TRBV12-3 or TRBV12-4 and TRBJ1-1; possible D gene TRBD1, 5 bases. This CDR3 has 13 amino acids. Deletions cut 6 bases from V and 4 bases from J, with 12 bases between. In DNA form, the CDR3 reads TGTGCCAGCAGCTCTATGGGGGGCACTGAAGCTTTCTTT. As protein: CASSSMGGTEAFF.

This clonotype was recorded a few times. This chain links TRBV7-2 with TRBJ2-3; maybe TRBD1 (5 bases). The CDR3 runs to 16 residues. Trimming left V 3 bases short and J 1 base short, with 14 bases between. Germline V gene data show CDR1 as SGHTA and CDR2 as FQGNSA. CDR3 DNA sequence: TGTGCCAGCAGCTTGGGGCAGGAAAGAGGCACAGATACGCAGTATTTT. This gives the protein CASSLGQERGTDTQYF.

This clonotype was observed a few times. The genes are TRBV20-1 and TRBJ1-1; 7 positions agree with TRBD1. The germline V gene encodes CDR1 DFQATT and CDR2 SNEGSKA (reference sequence). J lost 6 bases, V lost 3 bases, and 7 bases had no gene match. The CDR3 covers 13 residues. Here the CDR3 DNA reads TGCAGTGCTAGGCCGGGACAGTATTCTGAAGCTTTCTTT. Its protein is CSARPGQYSEAFF.

The genes are TRBV24-1 and TRBJ1-5; TRBD1 agrees at 7 bases. V lost 4 bases to trimming and J lost 6 bases; unmatched junction nucleotides: 8. The CDR3 sequence is 15 residues long. The germline CDR1 and CDR2 sequences are KGHDR and SFDVKD. CDR3 amino acids: CATSELDRKCQPQHF. DNA for the CDR3: TGTGCCACCAGTGAATTGGACAGGAAGTGTCAGCCCCAGCATTTT.

This clonotype was detected only a few times. This chain uses TRBV28 with TRBJ1-5, with D unclear. This CDR3 spans 14 amino acids. Germline V CDR1 and CDR2: MDHEN, SYDVKM. V shed 6 bases and J shed 0 bases, with 9 bases lying between them. The CDR3 DNA reads as TGTGCCAGCAGGTGGGGATTTAGCAATCAGCCCCAGCATTTT. Translation: CASRWGFSNQPQHF.